The entry below gives a single TCR beta chain sequence along with its context. This clone was detected only once. The target of this receptor is not known. Per-base qualities were not stored, and no clone one base away is much larger. The sample originates from a study of OX40 agonist ivuxolimab in advanced cancers. About the study as a whole: Ivuxolimab was an agonistic, fully human IgG2 monoclonal antibody directed against OX40 (CD134), a costimulatory receptor. Intravenous ivuxolimab was administered to patients every 2 weeks at six dose levels: 0.01, 0.1, 0.3, 1.5, 3 and 10 mg/kg. Of the 50 to 55 dose-escalation patients, hepatocellular carcinoma was present in approximately 20, melanoma in approximately 15, renal cell carcinoma in 9 and head and neck cancer in 9. The dose-escalation cohort was about 83% male with a mean age of approximately 60 years, ranging from roughly 20 to 80. Patients were allowed to have had prior anti-PD-1, anti-PD-L1 or anti-CTLA-4 therapy, and about 40% of the dose-escalation patients had been treated with checkpoint inhibitors. Three dose-escalation patients achieved partial responses, one with hepatocellular carcinoma and two with cutaneous melanoma. Peripheral TCRbeta sequencing was intended to test whether TCR sequence diversity was altered and clonal T-cell expansion was caused by ivuxolimab. The paper covers the monotherapy dose-escalation part of the phase I ivuxolimab trial, which included N ≈ 54 patients. General findings and caveats noted by the study authors: In partial responders in the 0.1-3.0 mg/kg groups, normalized peripheral clonal expansion was found to be among the lowest, especially among CD8+ T cells. After ivuxolimab, CD8+ T cells had more expanded clones than CD4+ T cells on average. Low levels of normalized T-cell clonal expansion were also seen in some nonresponding patients. At doses of 0.1 to 3.0 mg/kg, clonal expansion of both CD4+ and CD8+ blood T cells was observed from baseline to week 6. Which antigens the clonally expanded peripheral T cells were specific for was not determined.

Patients with a history of autoimmune disease or receiving systemic immunosuppression were excluded from the trial. In every dose cohort, peripheral blood was drawn for TCR sequencing at baseline, cycle 4 day 1, and cycle 7 day 1. Samples came from an open-label, multicenter, first-in-human phase I dose-escalation trial of ivuxolimab. Adults with locally advanced or metastatic melanoma, renal cell carcinoma, hepatocellular carcinoma or head and neck squamous cell carcinoma were enrolled in the trial. Before TCR sequencing, CD4+ T cells and CD8+ T cells from peripheral blood were sorted into separate populations. Genomic DNA was isolated from the sorted cells so that the TCRbeta CDR3 region could be sequenced. The immunoSEQ Assay was used for sequencing of TCRbeta CDR3 regions. TCRdb took this table from immuneACCESS and kept in-frame rearrangements with V and J called. Such tables lack part of the clones; where checked against another copy, unresolved V genes explain under half of the gap, and the rest is unexplained. This sample lists 70,000 or so clones; around 86% were detected once. Under 0.75% of the sample is taken by the ten largest.

Per the germline V gene, MNHEY is the CDR1 and SVGAGI is the CDR2. V lost 2 bases and J lost 0 bases; the stretch between them is 8 bases long. Spanning cysteine to phenylalanine, the CDR3 consists of 16 amino acids. Just CDR3 DNA is preserved here, 48 bases in frame from base 1. The chain is assembled from TRBV6-5 and TRBJ1-6; the D gene is unclear. The receptor was isolated from an adult with an advanced solid tumor such as melanoma, head and neck, liver or kidney cancer. This specimen consisted of CD4+ or CD8+ T cells sorted from blood, obtained in a trial of the OX40 agonist ivuxolimab. The DNA sequence is given as TGTGCCAGCAGTTACCGGCGGAGCTCCTATAATTCACCCCTCCACTTT. Its protein is CASSYRRSSYNSPLHF.